The next 13 T cell receptor beta chains were all read from a single sample in a study of T cells after yellow fever vaccination. Using its own MiXCR run on the 5' RACE reads, TCRdb lists one record per CDR3 protein. The sample holds about 69,000 distinct CDR3 sequences; roughly 6% are singletons and the top ten take 2.2%. Sequences were derived from CD4+ T cells sorted from PBMCs, sampled less than 16 days after the first yellow fever vaccination. Source of these receptors: a man aged 18 to 30 who received the YFV17D yellow fever vaccine.

This clonotype was counted ten times or more. The rearrangement uses TRBV7-9 and TRBJ1-1; D is unresolved. The CDR3 is made up of 14 amino acids. Germline CDR1 reads SEHNR; CDR2 reads FQNEAQ (reference sequence). Trimming shortened V by 5 bases and J by 2 bases, and 12 bases separated the two germline ends. The CDR3 bases are TGTGCCAGCAGCCCAGGCTATAGAAACACTGAAGCTTTCTTT. Protein product: CASSPGYRNTEAFF.

There are many counts of this clonotype. The V and J genes are TRBV7-9 and TRBJ2-2; D is undetermined. The CDR3 length is 15 residues. V lost 5 bases and J 1 base, leaving 11 bases between the germline ends. Per the germline V gene, CDR1 is SEHNR and CDR2 is FQNEAQ (reference sequence). The CDR3 is CASSPNRLNTGELFF. The CDR3 nucleotides are TGTGCCAGCAGCCCCAATCGACTGAACACCGGGGAGCTGTTTTTT.

This clonotype appeared many times. CDR3 nucleotides: TGCGCCAGCAACGTTCAGGGTTCATCCGGGGAGCTGTTTTTT. Translating gives CASNVQGSSGELFF. The chain carries TRBV5-1 and TRBJ2-2, with D possibly being TRBD1 (5 bases). The germline V gene encodes CDR1 SGHRS and CDR2 YFSETQ. The CDR3 has 14 residues. V shed 6 bases and J shed 6 bases, with 15 bases lying between them.

This clonotype has a count of ten or more. The rearrangement uses TRBV10-3 and TRBJ1-6; D unclear. The CDR3 runs to 15 residues. V gave up 2 bases and J gave up 3 bases, with 8 bases separating them. The germline gives CDR1 ENHRY, CDR2 SYGVKD. The CDR3 DNA follows: TGTGCCATCAGTGAGAGAGACAACTATAATTCACCCCTCCACTTT. Protein product: CAISERDNYNSPLHF.

This clonotype was counted ten times or more. The genes are TRBV5-1 and TRBJ2-7; 10 bases match TRBD2. The V segment lost 4 bases and the J segment 0 bases; nucleotides outside the gene matches: 1. CDR1 and CDR2 (germline): SGHRS, YFSETQ. The CDR3 covers 14 residues. The chain's CDR3 is CASSPSGGSYEQYF. DNA for the CDR3: TGCGCCAGCAGCCCTAGCGGGGGCTCCTACGAGCAGTACTTC. Full variable domain (outside the CDR3, taken from reference TRBV5-1 and TRBJ2-7): KAGVTQTPRYLIKTRGQQVTLSCSPISGHRSVSWYQQTPGQGLQFLFEYFSETQRNKGNFPGRFSGRQFSNSRSEMNVSTLELGDSALYLCASSPSGGSYEQYFGPGTRLTVT.

The V call is TRBV5-4, the J call TRBJ1-1, with D tentatively TRBD1 (5 bases). Germline V lookup: CDR1 SGHNT, CDR2 YYREEE (reference sequence). V was trimmed by 0 bases and J by 0 bases, leaving 9 bases between them. CDR3 length: 15 residues. The CDR3 is CASSLGGNLNTEAFF. CDR3 bases: TGTGCCAGCAGCTTGGGGGGCAATTTGAACACTGAAGCTTTCTTT.

This clonotype was seen many times. The chain employs TRBV11-2 and TRBJ2-5; TRBD2 matches 10 bases. V was pared by 1 base and J by 3 bases, with 5 bases of the junction left unmatched. Germline lookup yields CDR1 SGHAT and CDR2 FQNNGV. This CDR3 comprises 16 residues. The CDR3 nucleotides are TGTGCCAGCAGCTTAGCCCTAGCGGGGGCGAAAGAGACCCAGTACTTC. Protein product: CASSLALAGAKETQYF.

This clonotype was seen ten or more times. This chain joins TRBV20-1 and TRBJ2-1, with 10 nucleotides matching TRBD2. V shed 0 bases and J 2 bases; nucleotides not matched to a gene: 1. CDR1 and CDR2 from the germline V gene are DFQATT and SNEGSKA (reference sequence). This CDR3 region has 15 residues. CDR3 sequence reads: CSARELAGAYNEQFF. CDR3 coding DNA: TGCAGTGCTAGAGAGCTAGCGGGGGCCTACAATGAGCAGTTCTTC.

At least ten counts were recorded for this clonotype. CDR3 nucleotides: TGCAGTGCTACCTCTATCCCGCGGAGCTCCTACGAGCAGTACTTC. As protein: CSATSIPRSSYEQYF. The chain has TRBV20-1 and TRBJ2-7; D is unclear. Between the trimmed V and J ends, which lost 4 bases and 0 bases, there was a span of 16 bases. The CDR3 is 15 residues long. CDR1 is DFQATT and CDR2 is SNEGSKA in the germline V gene (reference sequence).

Many counts were recorded for this clonotype. The rearrangement uses TRBV9 and TRBJ2-3; TRBD2 matches 7 bases. With 4 bases clipped from V and 8 bases from J, the junction kept 13 bases outside the gene matches. This CDR3 comprises 15 residues. Germline V gene sequence: CDR1 SGDLS, CDR2 YYNGEE. CDR3 protein: CASSPLSGEVITQYF. In DNA form, the CDR3 reads TGTGCCAGCAGCCCCCTCAGCGGGGAGGTCATTACGCAGTATTTT.

About this clonotype itself: A much larger clonotype is one base distant, so this may be a read error. The V gene is TRBV20-1, the J gene TRBJ2-3, with 9 bases fitting TRBD2. Per the germline V gene, CDR1 is DFQATT and CDR2 is SNEGSKA (reference sequence). This CDR3 has 15 amino acids. Trimming at V came to 5 bases and at J to 6 bases, leaving 12 bases not matched to a gene. CDR3 sequence: CSAGLSGGRSDTQYF. The CDR3 region has the DNA TGCAGTGCTGGCCTGAGCGGGGGGAGAAGTGATACGCAGTATTTT.

The chain recombines TRBV28 with TRBJ1-5; D remains unclear. V was cut by 2 bases and J by 2 bases, with 13 bases left in between. Per germline, CDR1 MDHEN and CDR2 SYDVKM. This CDR3 comprises 16 residues. The chain's CDR3 is CASSLPLPEGNQPQHF. The CDR3 DNA reads TGTGCCAGCAGTTTACCACTCCCGGAGGGCAATCAGCCCCAGCATTTT.

This clonotype has ten or more counts. V is TRBV12-3 or TRBV12-4 and J is TRBJ2-1; possibly TRBD1 for D (6 bases). Trimming stripped 0 bases from V and 0 bases from J, with 12 bases between. The CDR3 spans 17 residues. CDR3: CASSLAAQGSSYNEQFF. The CDR3 DNA is TGTGCCAGCAGTTTAGCGGCCCAGGGGAGCTCCTACAATGAGCAGTTCTTC.